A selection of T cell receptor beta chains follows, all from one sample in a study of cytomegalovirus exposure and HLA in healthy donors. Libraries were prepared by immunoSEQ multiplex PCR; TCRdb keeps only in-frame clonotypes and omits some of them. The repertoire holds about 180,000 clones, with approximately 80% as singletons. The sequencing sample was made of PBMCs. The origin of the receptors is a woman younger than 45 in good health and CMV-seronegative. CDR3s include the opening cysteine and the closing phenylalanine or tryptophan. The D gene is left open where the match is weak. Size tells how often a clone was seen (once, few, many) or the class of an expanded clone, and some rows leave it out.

cdr3_aa: CASSEPGYYEQYF
cdr3_nt: TGTGCCAGCAGTGAACCGGGTTATTACGAGCAGTACTTC
d_call: NA
j_call: TRBJ2-7
clone_size: NA
v_call: TRBV6-5

cdr3_aa: CASSISGQSYEQYF
cdr3_nt: TGTGCCAGTAGTATATCGGGACAGAGCTACGAGCAGTACTTC
d_call: TRBD1
j_call: TRBJ2-7
clone_size: NA
v_call: TRBV19

cdr3_aa: CASSPSSGNSREQFF
cdr3_nt: TGTGCCAGCAGCCCCTCCTCAGGGAATAGTAGGGAGCAGTTCTTC
d_call: NA
j_call: TRBJ2-1
clone_size: NA
v_call: TRBV2

cdr3_aa: CASTTDSTNRYNEQFF
cdr3_nt: TGTGCCAGTACCACGGACAGCACCAACAGATACAATGAGCAGTTCTTC
d_call: NA
j_call: TRBJ2-1
clone_size: NA
v_call: TRBV19

cdr3_aa: CASSLVAGGMADTQYF
cdr3_nt: TGTGCCAGCAGCTTAGTGGCGGGGGGCATGGCAGATACGCAGTATTTT
d_call: TRBD2
j_call: TRBJ2-3
clone_size: NA
v_call: TRBV11-2

cdr3_aa: CASSLWGSQETQYF
cdr3_nt: TGTGCCAGCAGCTTATGGGGCAGCCAAGAGACCCAGTACTTC
d_call: NA
j_call: TRBJ2-5
clone_size: NA
v_call: TRBV11-3

cdr3_aa: CASRPSSGRYEQYF
cdr3_nt: TGTGCCAGCCGACCATCTAGCGGGAGATACGAGCAGTACTTC
d_call: TRBD2
j_call: TRBJ2-7
clone_size: once
v_call: TRBV6-5

cdr3_aa: CASSLMGQKNTEAFF
cdr3_nt: TGTGCCAGCTCACTAATGGGACAAAAGAACACTGAAGCTTTCTTT
d_call: NA
j_call: TRBJ1-1
clone_size: NA
v_call: TRBV18

cdr3_aa: CASRWLAGGLYEQYF
cdr3_nt: TGCGCCAGCAGATGGTTAGCGGGGGGGCTCTACGAGCAGTACTTC
d_call: TRBD2
j_call: TRBJ2-7
clone_size: once
v_call: TRBV5-1

cdr3_aa: CASSQGTGGIAYEQYF
cdr3_nt: TGCGCCAGCAGCCAAGGTACAGGGGGGATTGCCTACGAGCAGTACTTC
d_call: TRBD1
j_call: TRBJ2-7
clone_size: NA
v_call: TRBV4-1

cdr3_aa: CASSQEKADRDTIYF
cdr3_nt: TGCGCCAGCAGCCAAGAGAAGGCCGACCGGGACACCATATATTTT
d_call: NA
j_call: TRBJ1-3
clone_size: few
v_call: TRBV4-3

cdr3_aa: CASSIAQGMNTEAFF
cdr3_nt: TGTGCCAGTAGTATCGCCCAGGGGATGAACACTGAAGCTTTCTTT
d_call: NA
j_call: TRBJ1-1
clone_size: NA
v_call: TRBV19

cdr3_aa: CASSLFLDFTSYEQYF
cdr3_nt: TGTGCCAGCAGCTTGTTTTTGGACTTCACTTCCTACGAGCAGTACTTC
d_call: NA
j_call: TRBJ2-7
clone_size: NA
v_call: TRBV11-2

cdr3_aa: CASSVTSGRITDTQYF
cdr3_nt: TGTGCCAGCAGTGTGACTAGCGGGAGGATCACAGATACGCAGTATTTT
d_call: TRBD2
j_call: TRBJ2-3
clone_size: NA
v_call: TRBV28

cdr3_aa: CASSLAVSDRGHRNSPLHF
cdr3_nt: TGTGCCAGCAGCTTAGCCGTTTCGGACAGGGGGCATCGTAATTCACCCCTCCACTTT
d_call: TRBD1
j_call: TRBJ1-6
clone_size: NA
v_call: TRBV7-2

cdr3_aa: CASSLTSGQGTHNEQFF
cdr3_nt: TGTGCCAGCAGCTTGACATCGGGACAGGGAACCCACAATGAGCAGTTCTTC
d_call: TRBD1
j_call: TRBJ2-1
clone_size: few
v_call: TRBV9

cdr3_aa: CASSGTGGKEGYTF
cdr3_nt: TGCGCCAGCAGCGGGACAGGGGGCAAAGAGGGCTACACCTTC
d_call: TRBD1
j_call: TRBJ1-2
clone_size: NA
v_call: TRBV9

cdr3_aa: CASSLQVGGPASYEQYF
cdr3_nt: TGTGCCAGCAGCTTGCAGGTTGGCGGGCCCGCCTCCTACGAGCAGTACTTC
d_call: NA
j_call: TRBJ2-7
clone_size: NA
v_call: TRBV7-2

cdr3_aa: CASRPEEERGSMNTEAFF
cdr3_nt: TGTGCAAGTCGCCCGGAAGAGGAGAGAGGATCCATGAACACTGAAGCTTTCTTT
d_call: NA
j_call: TRBJ1-1
clone_size: NA
v_call: TRBV12-2

cdr3_aa: CASSKPFGGEASNEQFF
cdr3_nt: TGTGCCAGCAGCAAACCCTTCGGGGGGGAGGCCTCCAATGAGCAGTTCTTC
d_call: TRBD2
j_call: TRBJ2-1
clone_size: NA
v_call: TRBV11-2

cdr3_aa: CASSLSIGTGANVLTF
cdr3_nt: TGTGCCAGCAGTTTATCTATCGGTACTGGGGCCAACGTCCTGACTTTC
d_call: NA
j_call: TRBJ2-6
clone_size: NA
v_call: TRBV27

cdr3_aa: CASSVAGQREKLFF
cdr3_nt: TGTGCCAGCAGCGTAGCGGGACAGCGGGAAAAACTGTTTTTT
d_call: TRBD1
j_call: TRBJ1-4
clone_size: few
v_call: TRBV9

cdr3_aa: CASSSRDSPGGEETQYF
cdr3_nt: TGTGCCAGCAGTTCCCGGGACTCTCCCGGAGGCGAAGAGACCCAGTACTTC
d_call: NA
j_call: TRBJ2-5
clone_size: NA
v_call: TRBV28

cdr3_aa: CASSGYRGDEQFF
cdr3_nt: TGTGCCAGCAGCGGGTACAGGGGCGATGAGCAGTTCTTC
d_call: TRBD1
j_call: TRBJ2-1
clone_size: NA
v_call: TRBV9

cdr3_aa: CASSLTGGPNEQFF
cdr3_nt: TGTGCCAGCAGCTTGACAGGGGGCCCCAATGAGCAGTTCTTC
d_call: TRBD1
j_call: TRBJ2-1
clone_size: once
v_call: TRBV5-4

cdr3_aa: CASSRGTGEAYEQYF
cdr3_nt: TGCGCCAGCAGCCGCGGGACAGGGGAAGCCTACGAGCAGTACTTC
d_call: TRBD1
j_call: TRBJ2-7
clone_size: NA
v_call: TRBV4-1

cdr3_aa: CASSQDLGSPGEQYF
cdr3_nt: TGCGCCAGCAGCCAAGATTTGGGGAGTCCGGGCGAGCAGTACTTC
d_call: NA
j_call: TRBJ2-7
clone_size: few
v_call: TRBV4-1

cdr3_aa: CASRSLGQGSYWTGELFF
cdr3_nt: TGTGCCAGCAGAAGCCTTGGACAGGGGAGTTATTGGACCGGGGAGCTGTTTTTT
d_call: TRBD1
j_call: TRBJ2-2
clone_size: NA
v_call: TRBV13

cdr3_aa: CASSPTGGKDEQYF
cdr3_nt: TGTGCCAGCAGCCCTACAGGGGGCAAGGACGAGCAGTACTTC
d_call: TRBD1
j_call: TRBJ2-7
clone_size: NA
v_call: TRBV5-4

cdr3_aa: CASSVSPGGTGKGNYGYTF
cdr3_nt: TGTGCCAGCAGCGTATCCCCCGGCGGGACAGGGAAGGGAAACTATGGCTACACCTTC
d_call: TRBD1
j_call: TRBJ1-2
clone_size: few
v_call: TRBV9

cdr3_aa: CEDSAGGTDTQYF
cdr3_nt: TGCGAGGACTCAGCGGGGGGCACAGATACGCAGTATTTT
d_call: TRBD2
j_call: TRBJ2-3
clone_size: once
v_call: TRBV9

cdr3_aa: CASSSDWSGWLAGELFF
cdr3_nt: TGTGCCAGCAGCTCCGACTGGAGTGGATGGCTGGCAGGGGAGCTGTTTTTT
d_call: NA
j_call: TRBJ2-2
clone_size: once
v_call: TRBV7-9

cdr3_aa: CASSLGTSADEQYF
cdr3_nt: TGTGCCAGCAGCTTAGGGACTAGCGCCGACGAGCAGTACTTC
d_call: TRBD2
j_call: TRBJ2-7
clone_size: NA
v_call: TRBV7-9

cdr3_aa: CASSSGLDDYEQYF
cdr3_nt: TGTGCCAGCAGCTCCGGACTGGACGACTACGAGCAGTACTTC
d_call: NA
j_call: TRBJ2-7
clone_size: NA
v_call: TRBV5-4

cdr3_aa: CASSLSRGRWSNTGELFF
cdr3_nt: TGTGCCAGCTCACTGTCGCGGGGACGGTGGTCCAACACCGGGGAGCTGTTTTTT
d_call: NA
j_call: TRBJ2-2
clone_size: NA
v_call: TRBV18

cdr3_aa: CASSRDWHTGELFF
cdr3_nt: TGTGCCAGCAGCCGGGACTGGCACACCGGGGAGCTGTTTTTT
d_call: NA
j_call: TRBJ2-2
clone_size: NA
v_call: TRBV7-2

cdr3_aa: CASLVTLGTTNTGELFF
cdr3_nt: TGTGCCAGCTTGGTTACGCTTGGGACAACGAACACCGGGGAGCTGTTTTTT
d_call: NA
j_call: TRBJ2-2
clone_size: NA
v_call: TRBV28

cdr3_aa: CASSGAGGRTDTQYF
cdr3_nt: TGCGCCAGCAGTGGAGCGGGGGGTCGCACAGATACGCAGTATTTT
d_call: TRBD2
j_call: TRBJ2-3
clone_size: few
v_call: TRBV10-1

cdr3_aa: CASSGGGGAKNIQYF
cdr3_nt: TGTGCCAGCAGCGGTGGGGGGGGAGCCAAAAACATTCAGTACTTC
d_call: TRBD2
j_call: TRBJ2-4
clone_size: NA
v_call: TRBV28

cdr3_aa: CASSLTRDNTDTQYF
cdr3_nt: TGTGCCAGCAGTTTAACACGGGACAACACAGATACGCAGTATTTT
d_call: NA
j_call: TRBJ2-3
clone_size: NA
v_call: TRBV28

cdr3_aa: CASSPGLKMNTEAFF
cdr3_nt: TGTGCCAGCAGCCCGGGACTGAAAATGAACACTGAAGCTTTCTTT
d_call: NA
j_call: TRBJ1-1
clone_size: few
v_call: TRBV5-4

cdr3_aa: CASSWTGTGGEAFF
cdr3_nt: TGTGCCAGCAGTTGGACCGGGACAGGGGGCGAGGCTTTCTTT
d_call: TRBD1
j_call: TRBJ1-1
clone_size: NA
v_call: TRBV2

cdr3_aa: CAWSWNGDPGANGLTF
cdr3_nt: TGTGCCTGGAGTTGGAACGGCGACCCTGGGGCCAACGGCCTGACTTTC
d_call: NA
j_call: TRBJ2-6
clone_size: once
v_call: TRBV30

cdr3_aa: CASSKTGAQETQYF
cdr3_nt: TGTGCCAGCAGTAAAACAGGGGCCCAAGAGACCCAGTACTTC
d_call: TRBD1
j_call: TRBJ2-5
clone_size: NA
v_call: TRBV28

cdr3_aa: CASSPQMNTGELFF
cdr3_nt: TGTGCCAGCTCACCCCAGATGAACACCGGGGAGCTGTTTTTT
d_call: NA
j_call: TRBJ2-2
clone_size: NA
v_call: TRBV18